This T cell receptor (beta chain) was found in a study of T cell responses to AZD1222 COVID-19 vaccine. To note about this clone: The target antigen is unknown.

The data were produced by immunoSEQ multiplex PCR, yet TCRdb's version contains in-frame clones alone and is incomplete. The sample shows around 20,000 clones, 75% to 85% of them seen only once. Trimming at V came to 5 bases and at J to 6 bases, leaving 4 bases not matched to a gene. CDR1 and CDR2 from the germline V gene are MNHNY and SVGAGI (reference sequence). This CDR3 comprises 13 residues. General study results and limits: Spike-wide vaccine-associated CD4 TCRs dominated at 160-218 and 743-854. Repertoires were obtained solely post-peak T cell response.

Sequencing used peripheral blood, obtained 28 days after the second AZD1222 dose. The receptor comes from an adult who received the AZD1222 COVID-19 vaccine. The V call is TRBV6-6, the J call TRBJ1-2; 9 positions match TRBD1. As DNA, the CDR3 is TGTGCCAGCAGTCATACAGGGGGCGATGGCTACACCTTC. Translation: CASSHTGGDGYTF.